This entry concerns a single TCR beta chain. It lacks a known antigen. Base-call qualities are not available, and no considerably larger clone is one nucleotide away. Inclusive of the bounding cysteine and phenylalanine, the CDR3 is 15 residues long. The CDR3 DNA has 45 bases and is translated from base 1. The junction shows trimming of 5 bases on V and 1 base on J, plus 13 bases between the germline ends. CDR1 is given as MNHEY and CDR2 as SVGEGT, both from the germline V gene. Whole blood was collected in K2EDTA tubes by collaborating institutions according to the institutions' own protocols. For TCRbeta analysis, collaborator samples were shipped as frozen whole blood, as isolated PBMCs, or as DNA extracted from either sample type. These data belong to a study of blood T cell repertoires in COVID-19 (dated by TCRdb to the early 2020s). Looking at the study overall: The collaborator samples originated in the United States, Italy and Spain and spanned the acute and convalescent phases of COVID-19. HLA class I and class II types, where available, came from metadata supplied by the sample provider rather than from assay-based typing. Samples came from the ongoing ImmuneRACE study (first 160 participants) plus 1,254 subjects from 6 global collaborators. The sample metadata nearly always contained a de-identified subject ID, COVID-19 status, age in years and sex. The material from the prospective study consisted of cDNA or gDNA derived from T cells, B-cell-depleted T cells, or PBMCs. The repertoires were released in a freely available public database meant as a resource for research on the immune response to SARS-CoV-2. Deeply sampled blood TCRbeta repertoires from subjects exposed to, actively infected with, or recovered from COVID-19 were included in the dataset.

General conclusions and limits of the study: The amount of clinical and demographic metadata varied by source and participant and was provided uncurated.

The immunoSEQ Assay, a bias-controlled multiplex PCR, was used to amplify TCRbeta CDR3 regions from genomic DNA. In the authors' own workflow: Within the assay, amplification of reference gene primers was used to estimate how many nucleated cells each sample contained. To quantify the absolute abundance of each unique TCRbeta CDR3 rearrangement, sequence reads were collapsed and filtered. Productive Simpson clonality was computed per sample as the square root of Simpson's diversity index over productive rearrangements. The clones in this table, taken by TCRdb from immuneACCESS, are in-frame only. Not every clone is retained; where verified, under half of the shortfall comes from an unresolved V gene, and the cause of the rest is unknown. For V, J and clone size, that table is used; D and trimming come from the DNA. Present in this sample are about 160,000 clones, approximately 86% of which were seen just once. The ten largest clonotypes hold about 10% of the sample.

Specimen: peripheral blood. In this chain, TRBV6-2 or TRBV6-3 is recombined with TRBJ2-3; D gene: possibly TRBD2, on 5 matching bases. This sequence originates from a woman over 75 with active or convalescent COVID-19. The CDR3 in this case is CASSPLVYGTDTQYF. The DNA reads as follows: TGTGCCAGCAGTCCACTAGTGTATGGCACAGATACGCAGTATTTT.